The entry that follows covers one T cell receptor beta chain sequence. The entry originates in a study of blood T cell repertoires in COVID-19. Germline V gene lookup returns CDR1 MGHRA and CDR2 YSYEKL. The CDR3 contains 13 residues. Unmatched junction bases numbered 0, after V lost 3 bases and J lost 4 bases. Method: immunoSEQ multiplex PCR; TCRdb's copy keeps in-frame clones and lacks some. The sample contains fewer than 70,000 clones, around 81% of which appear only once. Sequencing was carried out using peripheral blood. The sequence came from a human donor in a cohort sampled during active COVID-19. The chain couples TRBV4-1 to TRBJ1-5, with 7 bases lining up with TRBD1. In DNA form, the CDR3 reads TGCGCCAGCAGCCAGGACAGGAATCAGCCCCAGCATTTT. It translates to CASSQDRNQPQHF.